The 16 T cell receptor beta chains below were found in one sample sequenced in a study of beta chain features in type 1 diabetes. Every bit of the isolated RNA underwent reverse transcription, so sequencing read expressed TCRB transcripts. Data came from immunoSEQ multiplex PCR; TCRdb stores just in-frame clones and leaves some out. This sample yields about 280,000 clones, of which approximately 16% are seen a single time; approximately 0.015% belongs to the top ten. Which antigens these TCRs recognize remains unknown. Study conclusions and caveats: When Type 1 diabetes patients were examined, their TCRB CDR3s proved moderately but significantly shorter in all four CD4+ subsets.

The sample comprised naive CD4+ T cells from blood. The receptors shown here come from a man younger than 35 with type 1 diabetes.

The genes are TRBV30 and TRBJ1-2; 8 nucleotides line up with TRBD1. Germline lookup yields CDR1 GTSNPN and CDR2 SVGIG (reference sequence). Trimming at V came to 2 bases and at J to 5 bases, leaving 7 bases not matched to a gene. The CDR3 totals 14 residues. The CDR3 region has the DNA TGTGCCTGGAGTCACCGGGACAGGAGATATGGCTACACCTTC. Its translation is CAWSHRDRRYGYTF.

This clone was counted only a few times. Here the CDR3 DNA reads TGTGCCACCAGCAGAGATCGGGGAGGGGATCAGCCCCAGCATTTT. This encodes CATSRDRGGDQPQHF. This chain links TRBV15 with TRBJ1-5, with D possibly matching TRBD1 (5 bases). V was shortened by 0 bases and J by 5 bases, with 11 bases between the two germline ends. The CDR3 contains 15 residues. Germline V gene sequence: CDR1 LNHNV, CDR2 YYDKDF (reference sequence).

V and J are TRBV28 and TRBJ1-1, with unresolved D. The CDR3 has 15 amino acids. Trimming shortened V by 7 bases and J by 3 bases, and 18 bases separated the two germline ends. The germline CDR1 and CDR2 sequences are MDHEN and SYDVKM. In DNA form, the CDR3 reads TGTGCCAGCACCGATTTACAGCGGGCGGACACTGAAGCTTTCTTT. Translating gives CASTDLQRADTEAFF.

This clone was found a few times. The genes are TRBV30 and TRBJ2-3, with D possibly matching TRBD1 (6 bases). Germline V gene lookup returns CDR1 GTSNPN and CDR2 SVGIG (reference sequence). The CDR3 covers 13 residues. Trimming stripped 4 bases from V and 6 bases from J, with 14 bases between. The CDR3 DNA follows: TGTGCCTGGACTTCACAGGGAGCGGATACGCAGTATTTT. Amino acids: CAWTSQGADTQYF.

In its sample, this clone was seen a few times. This chain connects TRBV7-9 to TRBJ2-3; 10 nucleotides match TRBD2. The CDR3 runs 15 residues. V lost 5 bases, J lost 1 base, and 3 bases stayed unmatched. Per germline, CDR1 SEHNR and CDR2 FQNEAQ (reference sequence). Here the CDR3 reads CASSPGTSGTDTQYF. The CDR3 DNA reads as TGTGCCAGCAGCCCCGGGACTAGCGGCACAGATACGCAGTATTTT.

This CDR3 is CASSRGQPRNYGYTF. The CDR3 coding sequence is TGTGCCAGCAGCCGAGGACAGCCACGTAACTATGGCTACACCTTC. The genes are TRBV14 and TRBJ1-2, with a possible D match to TRBD1 (6 bases). V was cut by 4 bases and J by 1 base, with 13 bases left in between. Germline CDR1 SGHDN, CDR2 FVKESK. CDR3 length: 15 residues. Using reference TRBV14 and TRBJ1-2 for the parts outside the CDR3, the full variable domain is EAGVTQFPSHSVIEKGQTVTLRCDPISGHDNLYWYRRVMGKEIKFLLHFVKESKQDESGMPNNRFLAERTGGTYSTLKVQPAELEDSGVYFCASSRGQPRNYGYTFGSGTRLTVV.

The genes are TRBV29-1 and TRBJ1-3; a possible D gene is TRBD1 (5 bases). With 1 base removed from V and 5 bases from J, the gap between germline ends came to 12 bases. Per germline, CDR1 SQVTM and CDR2 ANQGSEA. CDR3 length: 14 residues. CDR3 residues: CSVEGSQERNTIYF. The CDR3 DNA reads as TGCAGCGTTGAAGGTTCACAGGAGAGAAACACCATATATTTT.

This clone was observed a few times. The CDR3 loop reads CASSPIFPGGPRYEQYF. CDR3 bases: TGTGCCAGCTCACCAATATTCCCGGGGGGGCCGCGGTACGAGCAGTACTTC. The chain links TRBV18 to TRBJ2-7, with 8 positions matching TRBD2. Germline V gives CDR1 KGHSH, CDR2 LQKENI. J gave up 4 bases and V 2 bases, and 13 bases lay outside the gene matches. CDR3 length: 17 residues.

This rearrangement joins TRBV5-4 to TRBJ1-1; perhaps TRBD1 as D (5 bases). V lost 0 bases to trimming and J lost 8 bases, with 11 bases between them. Germline lookup yields CDR1 SGHNT and CDR2 YYREEE (reference sequence). There are 13 residues in the CDR3. The CDR3 nucleotides are TGTGCCAGCAGCTTGGGCCAGGGCTCGGAAGCTTTCTTT. Translating gives CASSLGQGSEAFF.

The chain recombines TRBV7-2 with TRBJ2-7; D remains unclear. Germline lookup yields CDR1 SGHTA and CDR2 FQGNSA. The CDR3 loop spans 15 amino acids. V gave up 1 base and J gave up 2 bases, with 12 bases separating them. In nucleotides, the CDR3 is TGTGCCAGCAGCTTAGTTGGTCCAGGAACCTACGAGCAGTACTTC. It specifies CASSLVGPGTYEQYF.

V is TRBV10-1 and J is TRBJ2-1, with 8 bases that match TRBD2. The V and J ends lost 1 base and 7 bases, in that order; junction bases with no gene match: 6. Germline CDR1 and CDR2: WNHNN and SYGVQD (reference sequence). This CDR3 region has 15 residues. For the CDR3, the DNA is TGCGCCAGCAGTGAGTTGGCTAGCGGGCTGAATGAGCAGTTCTTC. Its protein product is CASSELASGLNEQFF.

This clone appeared a few times. The chain carries TRBV19 and TRBJ1-2; D uncertain. The CDR3 loop spans 15 amino acids. Germline CDR1 LNHDA, CDR2 SQIVND (reference sequence). V lost 1 base and J lost 0, with 9 bases in between. In DNA form, the CDR3 reads TGTGCCAGTAGTATAGCGGGGATACCTAACTATGGCTACACCTTC. This codes for CASSIAGIPNYGYTF.

This clone has more than one count but fewer than ten. The V call is TRBV2, the J call TRBJ2-5, with D possibly being TRBD1 (6 bases). Germline V gene sequence: CDR1 SNHLY, CDR2 FYNNEI. V was cut by 1 base and J by 11 bases, with 11 bases left in between. This CDR3 spans 12 amino acids. The CDR3 bases are TGTGCCAGCAGTGAAGAAAGGGGGAATCAGTACTTC. The encoded protein is CASSEERGNQYF.

This clone was found once. V usage is TRBV5-1 and J usage is TRBJ2-3; 8 bases line up with TRBD2. V was pared by 4 bases and J by 0 bases, with 10 bases of the junction left unmatched. Germline lookup yields CDR1 SGHRS and CDR2 YFSETQ. CDR3 length: 17 amino acids. This CDR3 reads CASSNPPGGSSTDTQYF. As DNA, the CDR3 is TGCGCCAGCAGCAATCCGCCGGGGGGGTCTAGCACAGATACGCAGTATTTT. Variable domain in full (rest from reference TRBV5-1 and TRBJ2-3): KAGVTQTPRYLIKTRGQQVTLSCSPISGHRSVSWYQQTPGQGLQFLFEYFSETQRNKGNFPGRFSGRQFSNSRSEMNVSTLELGDSALYLCASSNPPGGSSTDTQYFGPGTRLTVL.

This clone came up a few times. The rearrangement joins TRBV30 to TRBJ1-2; TRBD1 matches 10 bases. From germline, CDR1 is GTSNPN and CDR2 SVGIG (reference sequence). With V trimmed by 2 bases and J by 2 bases, 2 bases remained unmatched. This CDR3 spans 14 amino acids. DNA for the CDR3: TGTGCCTGGAGTAGGGACAGGGGAAACTATGGCTACACCTTC. Protein product: CAWSRDRGNYGYTF. The full variable domain, its missing parts supplied by reference TRBV30 and TRBJ1-2, is SQTIHQWPATLVQPVGSPLSLECTVEGTSNPNLYWYRQAAGRGLQLLFYSVGIGQISSEVPQNLSASRPQDRQFILSSKKLLLSDSGFYLCAWSRDRGNYGYTFGSGTRLTVV.

V and J are TRBV5-4 and TRBJ2-3, with 9 bases that match TRBD2. The CDR3 runs 14 residues. Germline V gene data show CDR1 as SGHNT and CDR2 as YYREEE (reference sequence). V trimming: 0 bases; J trimming: 5 bases; junction bases outside the gene matches: 1. Written as DNA, the CDR3 is TGTGCCAGCAGCTTGGGCGGGAGGGAAGATACGCAGTATTTT. The encoded protein is CASSLGGREDTQYF.